The 24 T cell receptor beta chains below come from one sample, sequenced in a study of T cell responses to AZD1222 COVID-19 vaccine. The table came from immunoSEQ multiplex PCR; TCRdb's copy has only in-frame clones and leaves some out. The repertoire holds 140,000 to 150,000 clones, 86% seen once, with about 5% in the top ten. The sample was peripheral blood, taken 28 days after the second AZD1222 dose. The receptors originated from an adult who received the AZD1222 COVID-19 vaccine.

The chain carries TRBV10-3 and TRBJ1-2; a weak D match, TRBD1 (6 bases). Deletions cut 7 bases from V and 7 bases from J, with 16 bases between. The CDR3 loop spans 13 amino acids. Germline V gene lookup returns CDR1 ENHRY and CDR2 SYGVKD. CDR3 residues: CAIKSGEGGGYTF. The CDR3 bases are TGTGCCATCAAATCAGGGGAGGGCGGTGGCTACACCTTC.

This rearrangement joins TRBV3-1 (or the pseudogene TRBV3-2) to TRBJ1-5; unclear D gene. Germline V gene data show CDR1 as LGHDT and CDR2 as YNNKEL (reference sequence). The V end was cut by 0 bases, the J end by 7 bases, with 13 bases between. The CDR3 spans 15 residues. CDR3 region: CASSQEVGDGQPQHF. The CDR3 nucleotides are TGTGCCAGCAGCCAAGAAGTCGGCGATGGGCAGCCCCAGCATTTT.

The chain recombines TRBV2 with TRBJ1-2; D is ambiguous. Germline CDR1 and CDR2: SNHLY and FYNNEI. The CDR3 totals 12 residues. V dropped 8 bases and J dropped 1 base, with 8 bases sitting between them. CDR3 nucleotides: TGTGCCAGCTCCGTACTTAACTATGGCTACACCTTC. It specifies CASSVLNYGYTF. The whole variable domain, filled in from reference TRBV2 and TRBJ1-2, reads EPEVTQTPSHQVTQMGQEVILRCVPISNHLYFYWYRQILGQKVEFLVSFYNNEISEKSEIFDDQFSVERPDGSNFTLKIRSTKLEDSAMYFCASSVLNYGYTFGSGTRLTVV.

V usage is TRBV7-2 and J usage is TRBJ2-7, with 7 bases matching TRBD1. CDR3 length equals 16 residues. Germline CDR1 is SGHTA and CDR2 is FQGNSA. J lost 1 base, V lost 2 bases, and 8 bases had no gene match. The CDR3 DNA reads TGTGCCAGCAGCTTAAGGGCCGGGACAGCTTCCTACGAGCAGTACTTC. It translates to CASSLRAGTASYEQYF.

This clone was observed a handful of times. V and J are TRBV15 and TRBJ1-4; TRBD1 might be the D (6 bases). V lost 0 bases and J lost 0, with 17 bases in between. The CDR3 is 19 residues long. From germline, CDR1 is LNHNV and CDR2 YYDKDF (reference sequence). The DNA of the CDR3 is TGTGCCACCAGCAGAGATTGGGACACACAGATCCCAACTAATGAAAAACTGTTTTTT. Its translation is CATSRDWDTQIPTNEKLFF.

The J gene is TRBJ1-3, the V gene TRBV19; D gene ambiguous. Looked up from germline, CDR1 is LNHDA and CDR2 is SQIVND (reference sequence). The CDR3 has 15 amino acids. V dropped 3 bases and J dropped 0 bases, with 9 bases sitting between them. This chain's CDR3 is CASSIVPPSGNTIYF. In nucleotides, the CDR3 is TGTGCCAGTAGTATCGTACCTCCCTCTGGAAACACCATATATTTT. The whole variable domain, remainder taken from reference TRBV19 and TRBJ1-3, is DGGITQSPKYLFRKEGQNVTLSCEQNLNHDAMYWYRQDPGQGLRLIYYSQIVNDFQKGDIAEGYSVSREKKESFPLTVTSAQKNPTAFYLCASSIVPPSGNTIYFGEGSWLTVV.

V gene TRBV28 combines with J gene TRBJ1-1, with 9 bases lining up with TRBD1. V was clipped by 2 bases and J by 5 bases; unmatched bases: 6. The CDR3 has 15 residues. The V gene's germline CDR1 is MDHEN and CDR2 SYDVKM. The CDR3 sequence is CASSLPDRGRTEAFF. The CDR3 DNA is TGTGCCAGCAGTTTACCTGACAGGGGGAGGACTGAAGCTTTCTTT. Looking up the rest from reference TRBV28 and TRBJ1-1 gives the full variable domain: DVKVTQSSRYLVKRTGEKVFLECVQDMDHENMFWYRQDPGLGLRLIYFSYDVKMKEKGDIPEGYSVSREKKERFSLILESASTNQTSMYLCASSLPDRGRTEAFFGQGTRLTVV.

The chain employs TRBV2 and TRBJ2-1, with 10 bases that match TRBD2. After removal of 2 bases from V and 6 bases from J, the junction contained 4 bases not matched to a gene. The germline V gene has CDR1 SNHLY and CDR2 FYNNEI. This CDR3 comprises 15 residues. CDR3 region: CASSEQRGGGNEQFF. In DNA form, the CDR3 reads TGTGCCAGCAGTGAACAGCGGGGGGGCGGCAATGAGCAGTTCTTC.

The chain links TRBV7-9 to TRBJ2-7; D gene ambiguous. Germline-derived CDR1 and CDR2 are SEHNR and FQNEAQ (reference sequence). The ends were cut back, 1 base at V and 0 bases at J, with 4 bases in the middle. The CDR3 loop spans 13 amino acids. CDR3 protein: CASSLGDSYEQYF. As DNA, the CDR3 is TGTGCCAGCAGCTTAGGAGACTCCTACGAGCAGTACTTC.

The J gene is TRBJ2-3, the V gene TRBV29-1, with TRBD2 identical over 14 bases. Germline CDR1 reads SQVTM; CDR2 reads ANQGSEA. The CDR3 runs 15 residues. With 3 bases clipped from V and 4 bases from J, the junction kept 3 bases outside the gene matches. CDR3 DNA: TGCAGCGTTGAGGGGACTAGCGGGAGTGCAGATACGCAGTATTTT. The encoded protein is CSVEGTSGSADTQYF.

V gene TRBV18 combines with J gene TRBJ1-6, with 7 bases aligning to TRBD1. V was pared by 0 bases and J by 9 bases, with 11 bases of the junction left unmatched. The CDR3 spans 17 residues. The germline gives CDR1 KGHSH, CDR2 LQKENI. This CDR3 is CASSPPKDRDWFSPLHF. Here the CDR3 DNA reads TGTGCCAGCTCACCACCAAAAGACAGGGACTGGTTTTCACCCCTCCACTTT.

This rearrangement joins TRBV29-1 to TRBJ1-4, with D unresolved. The V gene's germline CDR1 is SQVTM and CDR2 ANQGSEA. CDR3 length: 13 amino acids. Trimming removed 2 bases from V and 3 bases from J, with 7 bases in between. CDR3: CSVERQPNEKLFF. CDR3 sequence (DNA): TGCAGCGTTGAACGCCAACCTAATGAAAAACTGTTTTTT.

This sequence joins TRBV7-9 and TRBJ2-7, with TRBD2 identical over 11 bases. The CDR3 runs to 19 residues. V shed 3 bases, J shed 5 bases, and the junction held 18 bases outside the gene matches. Germline V gene data show CDR1 as SEHNR and CDR2 as FQNEAQ (reference sequence). CDR3 residues: CASSFSTSGSAGSSHEQYF. For the CDR3, the DNA is TGTGCCAGCAGCTTCTCAACTAGCGGGAGTGCCGGGTCGTCCCACGAGCAGTACTTC.

CDR3 region: CASSLWATQETQYF. In DNA form, the CDR3 reads TGTGCCAGCAGCCTATGGGCCACCCAAGAGACCCAGTACTTC. V and J are TRBV14 and TRBJ2-5; D remains unclear. CDR3 size: 14 residues. V was shortened by 4 bases and J by 1 base, with 10 bases between the two germline ends. Germline lookup yields CDR1 SGHDN and CDR2 FVKESK.

The sample holds one count of this clone. V is TRBV2 and J is TRBJ1-5, with no clear D. CDR1 is SNHLY, CDR2 FYNNEI, per germline. V gave up 7 bases and J gave up 5 bases, with 12 bases separating them. This CDR3 is built from 13 residues. CDR3 DNA: TGTGCCAGCACCTTGGGAGGGCATCAGCCCCAGCATTTT. It yields the protein CASTLGGHQPQHF.

The rearrangement uses TRBV12-3 or TRBV12-4 and TRBJ2-1; tentative D call: TRBD2 (5 bases). The CDR3 extends over 12 amino acids. V lost 6 bases and J lost 6, with 9 bases in between. CDR3 coding DNA: TGTGCCAGCAGCTCTAGCTCCAATGAGCAGTTCTTC. Its translation is CASSSSSNEQFF.

The gene calls are TRBV19 and TRBJ1-1; 10 bases align to TRBD1. Germline V CDR1 and CDR2: LNHDA, SQIVND (reference sequence). The CDR3 runs to 18 residues. V shed 4 bases and J 4 bases; nucleotides not matched to a gene: 15. The CDR3 DNA reads as TGTGCCAGTAGTACGGACCTTTGGGACAGGGGTAGGAGCACTGAAGCTTTCTTT. It encodes CASSTDLWDRGRSTEAFF.

This sequence joins TRBV11-2 and TRBJ1-1; D not resolved. Germline V CDR1 and CDR2: SGHAT, FQNNGV. The CDR3 spans 13 residues. V lost 4 bases, J lost 7 bases, and 13 bases lay in between. CDR3 amino acids: CASSSPRELEAFF. CDR3 in DNA: TGTGCCAGCAGCTCGCCCCGGGAGCTTGAAGCTTTCTTT.

V gene TRBV6-6 combines with J gene TRBJ1-1; D is possibly TRBD1 (6 bases). This CDR3 is built from 14 residues. V lost 5 bases and J lost 2, with 12 bases in between. The germline V gene encodes CDR1 MNHNY and CDR2 SVGAGI (reference sequence). For the CDR3, the DNA is TGTGCCAGCAGTGGGTGGGACACAAACACTGAAGCTTTCTTT. Amino acids: CASSGWDTNTEAFF.

The chain joins TRBV5-6 to TRBJ2-1, with D uncertain. This CDR3 spans 11 amino acids. Trimming shortened V by 2 bases and J by 7 bases, and 4 bases separated the two germline ends. Germline V gene data show CDR1 as SGHDT and CDR2 as YYEEEE. The CDR3 DNA sequence: TGTGCCAGCAGCTTAAGGAATGAGCAGTTCTTC. This encodes CASSLRNEQFF.

Turning to this clone: The junction departs from germline at one end; a sequencing error may be responsible. The V and J genes are TRBV27 and TRBJ2-7, with TRBD2 identical over 8 bases. CDR1 MNHEY and CDR2 SMNVEV come from the germline V gene (reference sequence). The CDR3 is made up of 10 amino acids. CDR3 bases: TGTGTCAGCGGGAGCTACGAGCAGTACTTC. Its translation is CVSGSYEQYF.

The chain recombines TRBV5-4 with TRBJ1-5; D is possibly TRBD1 (5 bases). The CDR3 is made up of 18 amino acids. The V gene's germline CDR1 is SGHNT and CDR2 YYREEE (reference sequence). V lost 4 bases and J 1 base, leaving 21 bases between the germline ends. The CDR3 sequence is CASSNNAGPGLSNQPQHF. As DNA, the CDR3 is TGTGCCAGCAGCAACAATGCAGGGCCCGGGTTGAGCAATCAGCCCCAGCATTTT.

Details on this clone: Other DNA sequences within the sample encode an identical CDR3. J is TRBJ2-3 and V is TRBV18, with TRBD2 matching 10 bases. The germline V gene encodes CDR1 KGHSH and CDR2 LQKENI. The junction had 2 bases not matched to a gene; V was cut back by 0 bases and J by 5 bases. The CDR3 totals 15 residues. In DNA form, the CDR3 reads TGTGCCAGCTCACCACCGGGACTAGCGAAAGATACGCAGTATTTT. It is translated as CASSPPGLAKDTQYF.

The rearrangement joins TRBV7-6 to TRBJ2-3; D gene uncertain. The germline V gene encodes CDR1 SGHVS and CDR2 FNYEAQ. The CDR3 runs 15 residues. V lost 0 bases, J lost 5 bases, and 12 bases lay in between. The CDR3 loop is CASSLALGTKDTQYF. CDR3 in DNA: TGTGCCAGCAGCTTAGCGCTGGGTACGAAAGATACGCAGTATTTT.